The 26 T cell receptor beta chains below come from one sample, sequenced in a study of T cell repertoires in cytomegalovirus infection. TCRdb ran MiXCR on the reads and lists one entry per CDR3 protein. The sample contains roughly 300,000 distinct CDR3 sequences, about 25% of which appear only once. Sequencing input: PBMCs. The receptors stem from a human donor in good health (CMV status not recorded). Some clones in this sample may be carry-over from other donors' samples.

This clonotype was counted between two and nine times. This rearrangement joins TRBV28 to TRBJ1-5, with D perhaps matching TRBD1 (6 bases). V was clipped by 2 bases and J by 16 bases, with 15 bases between them. The germline V gene encodes CDR1 MDHEN and CDR2 SYDVKM. This CDR3 has 12 residues. The DNA for the CDR3 is TGTGCCAGCAGTTTAACAGGGCGGGACAAACATTTT. As protein: CASSLTGRDKHF.

The rearrangement joins TRBV14 to TRBJ1-2; 8 bases align to TRBD1. The V gene end was trimmed by 3 bases and the J gene end by 2 bases; junction bases not matched to a gene: 2. In germline, CDR1 is SGHDN, CDR2 FVKESK. CDR3 length: 14 residues. Written as DNA, the CDR3 is TGTGCCAGCAGCCATGACAGGGGAAACTATGGCTACACCTTC. Its translation is CASSHDRGNYGYTF.

This clonotype has only a few counts. The chain links TRBV28 to TRBJ2-7; the D call may be TRBD1 or TRBD2 (5 bases each). This CDR3 is 14 amino acids long. From germline, CDR1 is MDHEN and CDR2 SYDVKM. Trimming removed 4 bases at V and 2 bases at J, with 12 bases between. CDR3 region: CASSSSGRTYEQYF. DNA for the CDR3: TGTGCCAGCAGTTCCTCGGGACGGACCTACGAGCAGTACTTC.

This clonotype was observed a few times. The chain couples TRBV11-2 to TRBJ2-7; D perhaps matches TRBD2 (6 bases). The CDR3 consists of 13 residues. Trimming removed 1 base at V and 6 bases at J, with 10 bases between. The germline gives CDR1 SGHAT, CDR2 FQNNGV. The CDR3, as DNA: TGTGCCAGCAGCTTAGGTATCGGGAGCGAGCAGTACGTC. The encoded protein is CASSLGIGSEQYV.

This clonotype was detected a few times. The DNA for the CDR3 is TGTGCCAGCAGCGTAGGGGCTAGCGGCAACTCCTACGAGCAGTACTTC. It codes for CASSVGASGNSYEQYF. This chain joins TRBV9 and TRBJ2-7; TRBD2 agrees at 7 bases. This CDR3 contains 16 residues. Germline V gene lookup returns CDR1 SGDLS and CDR2 YYNGEE. The V and J ends lost 0 bases and 0 bases, in that order; junction bases with no gene match: 6.

V gene TRBV14 combines with J gene TRBJ2-5, with D possibly matching TRBD2 (6 bases). There are 13 residues in the CDR3. Germline CDR1 reads SGHDN; CDR2 reads FVKESK. Trimming shortened V by 1 base and J by 5 bases, and 8 bases separated the two germline ends. The DNA of the CDR3 is TGTGCCAGCAGCCAAGCGGGAGTTGAGACCCAGTACTTC. This encodes CASSQAGVETQYF.

This clonotype occurred a few times. The chain couples TRBV11-2 to TRBJ2-1; no definite D call. V gave up 0 bases and J gave up 3 bases, with 12 bases separating them. This CDR3 has 16 amino acids. Germline CDR1 and CDR2: SGHAT and FQNNGV. As DNA, the CDR3 is TGTGCCAGCAGCTTAGACGAGGCCTCTATCTACAATGAGCAGTTCTTC. It specifies CASSLDEASIYNEQFF.

In its sample, this clonotype was seen many times. The rearrangement joins TRBV7-8 to TRBJ2-7, with D perhaps matching TRBD1 (6 bases). The ends were cut back, 3 bases at V and 6 bases at J, with 15 bases in the middle. CDR3 length: 14 amino acids. Germline V gene lookup returns CDR1 SGHVS and CDR2 FQNEAQ. CDR3 sequence (DNA): TGTGCCAGCAGCTTGGGGGCCTCACCCCCCGAGCAGTACTTC. This gives the protein CASSLGASPPEQYF.

The chain couples TRBV6-6 to TRBJ1-1; 9 bases fit TRBD1. The CDR3 is made up of 17 amino acids. The junction had 7 bases not matched to a gene; V was cut back by 0 bases and J by 2 bases. The germline gives CDR1 MNHNY, CDR2 SVGAGI (reference sequence). The CDR3 loop reads CASSYSTGTGFNTEAFF. CDR3 sequence (DNA): TGTGCCAGCAGTTACTCTACCGGGACAGGGTTTAACACTGAAGCTTTCTTT.

This clonotype was counted a few times. The V and J genes are TRBV28 and TRBJ1-2, with no clear D. The CDR3 is 11 amino acids. The V gene lost 4 bases and the J gene lost 7 bases, with 7 bases spanning the gap. Germline CDR1 is MDHEN and CDR2 is SYDVKM. The DNA of the CDR3 is TGTGCCAGCAGTTCCCACGTTGGCTACACCTTC. Residues: CASSSHVGYTF.

This clonotype was recorded many times. The chain uses TRBV11-2 and TRBJ2-7; a weak D match, TRBD1 (5 bases). The V end was cut by 4 bases, the J end by 7 bases, with 17 bases between. The CDR3 runs to 14 residues. Germline V gene data show CDR1 as SGHAT and CDR2 as FQNNGV. The CDR3 spells CASSSRTRNVEQYF. CDR3 DNA: TGTGCCAGCAGCTCCCGGACACGTAACGTAGAGCAGTACTTC.

The chain uses TRBV28 and TRBJ1-5; 7 nucleotides match TRBD1. CDR1 is MDHEN and CDR2 is SYDVKM in the germline V gene. This CDR3 comprises 15 residues. With V trimmed by 6 bases and J by 2 bases, 7 bases remained unmatched. This CDR3 reads CASRKTGVRNQPQHF. Here the CDR3 DNA reads TGTGCCAGCAGGAAAACAGGGGTTCGCAATCAGCCCCAGCATTTT.

This clonotype has a count of ten or more. The chain joins TRBV7-2 to TRBJ2-5; no definite D call. Trimming removed 5 bases at V and 5 bases at J, with 21 bases between. Germline CDR1 reads SGHTA; CDR2 reads FQGNSA. This CDR3 comprises 16 residues. CDR3 sequence: CASSPAHRFSGETQYF. In DNA, the CDR3 is TGTGCCAGCAGCCCCGCGCACAGATTCTCTGGGGAGACCCAGTACTTC.

This clonotype has just a few counts. The chain combines TRBV6-6 with TRBJ1-4; 7 nucleotides line up with TRBD1. This CDR3 contains 15 residues. Germline V gives CDR1 MNHNY, CDR2 SVGAGI (reference sequence). J lost 5 bases, V lost 6 bases, and 9 bases had no gene match. This chain's CDR3 is CASSYPGQQNEKLFF. CDR3 coding DNA: TGTGCCAGCAGCTATCCGGGACAGCAAAATGAAAAACTGTTTTTT.

J is TRBJ1-2 and V is TRBV10-3, with a weak D call TRBD1 (6 bases). V was shortened by 2 bases and J by 7 bases, with 8 bases between the two germline ends. Germline CDR1 is ENHRY and CDR2 is SYGVKD. There are 12 residues in the CDR3. The CDR3 coding sequence is TGTGCCATCAGTGAGGACAGGTTTGGCTACACCTTC. As protein: CAISEDRFGYTF.

There are many counts of this clonotype. The rearrangement joins TRBV7-8 to TRBJ1-1; D gene uncertain. V lost 3 bases, J lost 1 base, and 9 bases lay in between. Germline V gene sequence: CDR1 SGHVS, CDR2 FQNEAQ. This CDR3 region has 14 residues. Here the CDR3 reads CASSLSLPNTEAFF. The CDR3 nucleotides read TGTGCCAGCAGCTTGAGCCTCCCGAACACTGAAGCTTTCTTT.

This chain joins TRBV7-3 and TRBJ2-2; 8 bases line up with TRBD2. The CDR3 totals 16 residues. Per germline, CDR1 SGHTA and CDR2 FQGTGA. J gave up 4 bases and V 1 base, and 5 bases lay outside the gene matches. The CDR3 DNA follows: TGTGCCAGCAGCTTAAATGGACTAGCTGGCACCGGGGAGCTGTTTTTT. Translated, it gives CASSLNGLAGTGELFF.

This clonotype was seen more than once but under ten times. The V and J genes are TRBV6-1 and TRBJ2-1; D is uncertain. Trimming shortened V by 5 bases and J by 8 bases, and 10 bases separated the two germline ends. The CDR3 is made up of 12 amino acids. Germline loops: CDR1 MNHNS, CDR2 SASEGT. The CDR3, as DNA: TGTGCCAGCAGTCCTCGGGTTGATGAGCAGTTCTTC. This codes for CASSPRVDEQFF.

The J gene is TRBJ1-5, the V gene TRBV20-1; no clear D. The CDR3 extends over 13 amino acids. CDR1 and CDR2 from the germline V gene are DFQATT and SNEGSKA (reference sequence). The V end lost 6 bases, the J end lost 7 bases, and 16 bases lay between the germline ends. The DNA of the CDR3 is TGCAGTGCAACTCCCGGGGTTGGGCAGCCCCAGCATTTT. This encodes CSATPGVGQPQHF.

This clonotype was detected only a few times. The rearrangement links TRBV6-2 or TRBV6-3 to TRBJ2-2; 11 bases line up with TRBD2. With V trimmed by 5 bases and J by 1 base, 12 bases remained unmatched. The CDR3 extends over 19 amino acids. Per the germline V gene, CDR1 is MNHEY and CDR2 is SVGEGT. CDR3 in amino acids: CASSAPLTSGKMNTGELFF. DNA of the CDR3: TGTGCCAGCAGTGCCCCCCTGACTAGCGGGAAGATGAACACCGGGGAGCTGTTTTTT.

The chain combines TRBV24-1 with TRBJ2-3; TRBD2 agrees at 9 bases. The CDR3 covers 13 residues. The junction had 5 bases not matched to a gene; V was cut back by 9 bases and J by 5 bases. CDR1 KGHDR and CDR2 SFDVKD come from the germline V gene. The CDR3 DNA follows: TGTGCCACCGGGGCGGGGGGGGGAGATACGCAGTATTTT. The encoded protein is CATGAGGGDTQYF.

This clonotype appeared a few times. The chain couples TRBV28 to TRBJ1-5; 9 positions match TRBD1. Germline values: CDR1 MDHEN, CDR2 SYDVKM. The V gene end was trimmed by 6 bases and the J gene end by 4 bases; junction bases not matched to a gene: 10. The CDR3 sequence is 16 residues long. Here the CDR3 reads CASSTPGQGWNQPQHF. The DNA for the CDR3 is TGTGCCAGCAGCACCCCGGGACAGGGTTGGAATCAGCCCCAGCATTTT.

This clonotype came up a few times. This chain connects TRBV15 to TRBJ2-3; no clear D. With 1 base removed from V and 8 bases from J, the gap between germline ends came to 7 bases. The CDR3 is made up of 12 amino acids. Germline lookup yields CDR1 LNHNV and CDR2 YYDKDF (reference sequence). The CDR3 DNA follows: TGTGCCACCAGCAGAGTCATCAGTACGCAGTATTTT. It translates to CATSRVISTQYF.

The sample holds many counts of this clonotype. The J gene is TRBJ1-2, the V gene TRBV7-2, with TRBD1 matching 12 bases. J gave up 8 bases and V 5 bases, and 12 bases lay outside the gene matches. Germline loops: CDR1 SGHTA, CDR2 FQGNSA. The CDR3 runs 16 residues. The CDR3 nucleotides read TGTGCCAGCAGCCTTCATAGAACCGGGACAGGGGGCGGCTACACCTTC. Translating gives CASSLHRTGTGGGYTF.

This clonotype appeared a few times. The V gene is TRBV27, the J gene TRBJ2-5; TRBD2 matches 10 bases. The CDR3 sequence is 17 residues long. The trim removed 0 bases at V and 4 bases at J, leaving 8 bases unmatched. CDR1 MNHEY and CDR2 SMNVEV come from the germline V gene (reference sequence). CDR3 coding DNA: TGTGCCAGCAGTTTATCGATAGCGGGAGGTAAAAGAGAGACCCAGTACTTC. This gives the protein CASSLSIAGGKRETQYF.

In this sample, this clonotype turned up many times. The chain joins TRBV7-2 to TRBJ2-2; D is possibly TRBD2 (6 bases). Germline-derived CDR1 and CDR2 are SGHTA and FQGNSA. The CDR3 spans 15 residues. The V end lost 5 bases, the J end lost 4 bases, and 14 bases lay between the germline ends. The CDR3: CASSPTGRLTGELFF. The DNA for the CDR3 is TGTGCCAGCAGCCCCACCGGGAGACTCACCGGGGAGCTGTTTTTT.